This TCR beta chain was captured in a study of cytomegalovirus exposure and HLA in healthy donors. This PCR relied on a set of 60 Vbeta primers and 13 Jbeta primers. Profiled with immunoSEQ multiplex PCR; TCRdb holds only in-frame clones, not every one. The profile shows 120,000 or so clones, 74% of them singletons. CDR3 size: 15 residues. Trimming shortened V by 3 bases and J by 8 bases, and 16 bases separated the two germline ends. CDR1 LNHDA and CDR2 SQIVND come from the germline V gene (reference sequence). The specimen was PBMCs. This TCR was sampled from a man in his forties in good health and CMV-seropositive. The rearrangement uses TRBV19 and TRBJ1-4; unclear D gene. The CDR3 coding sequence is TGTGCCAGTAGTATCGCGAGGGTGGCGGGGGAAAAACTGTTTTTT. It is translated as CASSIARVAGEKLFF.